Described below is a single TCR beta chain sequence and its context. Trimming removed 5 bases at V and 2 bases at J, with 17 bases between. This CDR3 has 16 residues. From germline, CDR1 is MNHEY and CDR2 SMNVEV (reference sequence). Sequencing used immunoSEQ multiplex PCR; TCRdb keeps in-frame clones, though not all of them. Among approximately 74,000 clones listed, approximately 92% were seen once. The sample is drawn from a study of T cell changes during pregnancy in multiple sclerosis. Sequenced material: peripheral blood, taken before pregnancy. The chain links TRBV27 to TRBJ2-3; TRBD1 is a possible D gene (6 bases). The origin of this receptor is a female donor with multiple sclerosis, enrolled in a pregnancy study. CDR3 protein: CASSPPTWDTTDTQYF. CDR3 DNA: TGTGCCAGCAGTCCCCCAACTTGGGACACCACAGATACGCAGTATTTT.